This T cell receptor (beta chain) was recovered during a study of T cell repertoires in cytomegalovirus infection. Of note for this clonotype: What it binds is not known.

The germline gives CDR1 KGHDR, CDR2 SFDVKD. The V gene lost 1 base and the J gene lost 2 bases, with 24 bases spanning the gap. This CDR3 has 20 amino acids. TCRdb used MiXCR to reprocess the reads, holding one entry per CDR3 protein. The sample records about 500,000 distinct CDR3 sequences, around 30% being singletons. Study outcomes and limitations: Clonotypes of TCR beta that were HLA-C-restricted and CMV-specific dominated the ex vivo response.

The clonotype was recovered from a human donor in good health (CMV status not recorded). Some clones in this sample may be carry-over from other donors' samples. The genes are TRBV24-1 and TRBJ2-3; D may be TRBD2 (6 bases). The specimen comprised cultured PBMCs, sampled from culture after CMV antigen stimulation. The CDR3 is CATSDFNHGVEGKYTDTQYF. CDR3 sequence (DNA): TGTGCCACCAGTGATTTTAATCACGGAGTGGAGGGGAAATACACAGATACGCAGTATTTT.